The rows below give T cell receptor beta chains drawn from one sample of a study of shared clonotypes between healthy human individuals. Generated by immunoSEQ multiplex PCR, the TCRdb table keeps only in-frame clones and is missing some. The profile covers 2 million to 2.5 million clones, with approximately 95% appearing a single time and over 0.1% taken by the ten largest. The material sequenced was naive CD4+ T cells sorted from blood. The receptor set was obtained from a man aged 18 to 29 in good health. Each CDR3 is given with its conserved first and last residue. A D gene is named only where the DNA matches it firmly. Size is stated for part of the rows, as once, few or many counts, or as a class when the clone is expanded.

cdr3_aa	cdr3_nt	clone_size	v_call	j_call	d_call
CASSVQVGLPRELFF	TGTGCCAGCAGCGTACAGGTGGGGCTTCCAAGGGAGCTGTTTTTT	once	TRBV9	TRBJ2-2	NA
CASSLGDRGRLGEKLFF	TGTGCCAGCAGCTTAGGGGATAGGGGGCGCTTAGGTGAAAAACTGTTTTTT	NA	TRBV7-8	TRBJ1-4	TRBD1
CASSIEQVDNSPLHF	TGCGCCAGCAGCATCGAACAGGTCGATAATTCACCCCTCCACTTT	few	TRBV5-1	TRBJ1-6	NA
CASSLPGLAGVRETQYF	TGTGCCAGCAGTTTACCCGGACTAGCGGGAGTTAGAGAGACCCAGTACTTC	NA	TRBV27	TRBJ2-5	TRBD2
CASRPGTYNEQFF	TGTGCCAGCAGGCCCGGCACCTACAATGAGCAGTTCTTC	NA	TRBV2	TRBJ2-1	NA
CASSPRGTSPLHF	TGTGCCAGCAGCCCTCGTGGGACATCACCCCTCCACTTT	NA	TRBV13	TRBJ1-6	NA
CASSPRVYNTEAFF	TGTGCCAGCAGCCCCAGGGTTTATAACACTGAAGCTTTCTTT	NA	TRBV5-4	TRBJ1-1	NA
CASSLGTRNSPLHF	TGCGCCAGCAGCTTGGGGACCCGGAATTCACCCCTCCACTTT	NA	TRBV5-1	TRBJ1-6	NA
CASSPQGANQPQHF	TGCGCCAGCAGCCCACAGGGGGCTAATCAGCCCCAGCATTTT	NA	TRBV5-1	TRBJ1-5	TRBD1
CASSPDLSSSGNTIYF	TGTGCCAGCTCACCTGACTTATCCAGCTCTGGAAACACCATATATTTT	NA	TRBV18	TRBJ1-3	NA
CAVGRNPQETQYF	TGTGCCGTCGGGAGGAACCCCCAAGAGACCCAGTACTTC	NA	TRBV6-1	TRBJ2-5	TRBD2
CAISEDQAAGSPLHF	TGTGCCATCAGTGAAGATCAGGCCGCAGGTTCACCCCTCCACTTT	NA	TRBV10-3	TRBJ1-6	NA
CASSLAGADPGGYTF	TGTGCCAGCAGCTTAGCCGGGGCAGACCCTGGGGGCTACACCTTC	NA	TRBV7-8	TRBJ1-2	NA
CASRDRGLRTEAFF	TGTGCCAGCAGGGACAGGGGCCTGAGGACTGAAGCTTTCTTT	NA	TRBV28	TRBJ1-1	TRBD1
CASSFTGLGGTEAFF	TGTGCCAGCAGTTTCACCGGCCTGGGCGGCACTGAAGCTTTCTTT	NA	TRBV28	TRBJ1-1	NA
CASKWGSRADTQYF	TGTGCCAGCAAATGGGGTTCGAGGGCAGATACGCAGTATTTT	NA	TRBV28	TRBJ2-3	NA
CASSTGLAGAYEQYF	TGCGCCAGCAGCACTGGCCTAGCGGGGGCCTACGAGCAGTACTTC	once	TRBV5-1	TRBJ2-7	TRBD2
CASSPRTGTNTEAFF	TGTGCCAGTAGCCCCCGGACAGGGACGAACACTGAAGCTTTCTTT	NA	TRBV19	TRBJ1-1	TRBD1
CASSRGRDYEQYF	TGCGCCAGCAGCCGAGGACGGGACTACGAGCAGTACTTC	once	TRBV5-1	TRBJ2-7	NA
CASSPRSGTGELFF	TGTGCCAGCTCACCACGTTCCGGGACCGGGGAGCTGTTTTTT	NA	TRBV18	TRBJ2-2	NA
CASRGSGQVSTEAFF	TGTGCCAGCAGGGGGTCGGGTCAGGTGAGCACTGAAGCTTTCTTT	NA	TRBV6-5	TRBJ1-1	NA
CASRLERSLLDTGELFF	TGTGCCAGCAGGCTGGAACGGTCCCTGTTGGACACCGGGGAGCTGTTTTTT	once	TRBV11-2	TRBJ2-2	NA
CASRDLYSYEQYF	TGTGCCAGCAGGGACCTCTACTCCTACGAGCAGTACTTC	NA	TRBV19	TRBJ2-7	NA
CASIRPGDGSPLHF	TGTGCCAGCATCAGACCCGGGGATGGTTCACCCCTCCACTTT	NA	TRBV2	TRBJ1-6	NA
CASSVSAGGPKNIQYF	TGTGCCAGCAGCGTAAGTGCGGGAGGCCCCAAAAACATTCAGTACTTC	NA	TRBV9	TRBJ2-4	TRBD2
CAIRPGLAGETQYF	TGTGCCATCAGGCCGGGACTAGCTGGAGAGACCCAGTACTTC	NA	TRBV10-3	TRBJ2-5	TRBD2
CASSLDHYTNTGELFF	TGTGCCAGCAGCTTGGACCATTATACGAACACCGGGGAGCTGTTTTTT	NA	TRBV5-4	TRBJ2-2	NA
CASSAQGTAEAFF	TGTGCCAGTAGCGCACAGGGGACCGCTGAAGCTTTCTTT	NA	TRBV19	TRBJ1-1	TRBD1
CASSPAGVETQYF	TGTGCCTCCTCCCCTGCGGGAGTAGAGACCCAGTACTTC	NA	TRBV10-3	TRBJ2-5	TRBD2
CAISEGPQNTEAFF	TGTGCCATCAGTGAGGGACCGCAGAACACTGAAGCTTTCTTT	NA	TRBV10-3	TRBJ1-1	NA
CASGGYKASTDTQYF	TGTGCCAGCGGAGGCTATAAGGCTAGCACAGATACGCAGTATTTT	NA	TRBV2	TRBJ2-3	NA
CASSSFQAGRLGGELFF	TGTGCCAGCAGCTCATTCCAGGCGGGGAGACTTGGCGGGGAGCTGTTTTTT	NA	TRBV11-3	TRBJ2-2	NA
CASSVESSSEAFF	TGTGCCAGCTCCGTGGAAAGCTCGTCTGAAGCTTTCTTT	NA	TRBV18	TRBJ1-1	NA